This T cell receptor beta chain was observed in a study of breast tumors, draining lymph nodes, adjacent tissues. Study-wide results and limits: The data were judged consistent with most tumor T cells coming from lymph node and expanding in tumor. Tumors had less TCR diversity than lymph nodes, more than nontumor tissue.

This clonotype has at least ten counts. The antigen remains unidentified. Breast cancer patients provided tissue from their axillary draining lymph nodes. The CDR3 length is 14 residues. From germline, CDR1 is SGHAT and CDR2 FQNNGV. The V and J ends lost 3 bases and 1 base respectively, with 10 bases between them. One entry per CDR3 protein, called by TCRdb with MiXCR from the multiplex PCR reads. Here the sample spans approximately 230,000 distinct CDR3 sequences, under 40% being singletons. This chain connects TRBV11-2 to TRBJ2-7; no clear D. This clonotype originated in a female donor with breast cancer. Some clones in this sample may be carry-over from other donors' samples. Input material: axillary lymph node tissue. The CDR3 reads CASSFMKGSYEQYF. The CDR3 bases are TGTGCCAGCAGCTTCATGAAGGGATCCTACGAGCAGTACTTC.